This record concerns one T cell receptor beta chain sequence. These data belong to a study of shared clonotypes between healthy human individuals. Sequencing used immunoSEQ multiplex PCR; TCRdb keeps in-frame clones, though not all of them. This table has about 2 million clones, 85% to 95% appearing once. The sequencing input was naive CD4+ T cells sorted from blood. Subset noted: CD45RA+ positively selected. The source is a man aged 18-30 years in good health.

This chain's CDR3 is CAIKSTGNAQLTEAFF. The CDR3, as DNA: TGTGCCATCAAAAGCACAGGGAATGCCCAGTTGACTGAAGCTTTCTTT. This rearrangement joins TRBV10-3 to TRBJ1-1; a possible D gene is TRBD1 (6 bases). V was trimmed by 7 bases and J by 5 bases, leaving 23 bases between them. Germline CDR1 and CDR2: ENHRY and SYGVKD. There are 16 residues in the CDR3.